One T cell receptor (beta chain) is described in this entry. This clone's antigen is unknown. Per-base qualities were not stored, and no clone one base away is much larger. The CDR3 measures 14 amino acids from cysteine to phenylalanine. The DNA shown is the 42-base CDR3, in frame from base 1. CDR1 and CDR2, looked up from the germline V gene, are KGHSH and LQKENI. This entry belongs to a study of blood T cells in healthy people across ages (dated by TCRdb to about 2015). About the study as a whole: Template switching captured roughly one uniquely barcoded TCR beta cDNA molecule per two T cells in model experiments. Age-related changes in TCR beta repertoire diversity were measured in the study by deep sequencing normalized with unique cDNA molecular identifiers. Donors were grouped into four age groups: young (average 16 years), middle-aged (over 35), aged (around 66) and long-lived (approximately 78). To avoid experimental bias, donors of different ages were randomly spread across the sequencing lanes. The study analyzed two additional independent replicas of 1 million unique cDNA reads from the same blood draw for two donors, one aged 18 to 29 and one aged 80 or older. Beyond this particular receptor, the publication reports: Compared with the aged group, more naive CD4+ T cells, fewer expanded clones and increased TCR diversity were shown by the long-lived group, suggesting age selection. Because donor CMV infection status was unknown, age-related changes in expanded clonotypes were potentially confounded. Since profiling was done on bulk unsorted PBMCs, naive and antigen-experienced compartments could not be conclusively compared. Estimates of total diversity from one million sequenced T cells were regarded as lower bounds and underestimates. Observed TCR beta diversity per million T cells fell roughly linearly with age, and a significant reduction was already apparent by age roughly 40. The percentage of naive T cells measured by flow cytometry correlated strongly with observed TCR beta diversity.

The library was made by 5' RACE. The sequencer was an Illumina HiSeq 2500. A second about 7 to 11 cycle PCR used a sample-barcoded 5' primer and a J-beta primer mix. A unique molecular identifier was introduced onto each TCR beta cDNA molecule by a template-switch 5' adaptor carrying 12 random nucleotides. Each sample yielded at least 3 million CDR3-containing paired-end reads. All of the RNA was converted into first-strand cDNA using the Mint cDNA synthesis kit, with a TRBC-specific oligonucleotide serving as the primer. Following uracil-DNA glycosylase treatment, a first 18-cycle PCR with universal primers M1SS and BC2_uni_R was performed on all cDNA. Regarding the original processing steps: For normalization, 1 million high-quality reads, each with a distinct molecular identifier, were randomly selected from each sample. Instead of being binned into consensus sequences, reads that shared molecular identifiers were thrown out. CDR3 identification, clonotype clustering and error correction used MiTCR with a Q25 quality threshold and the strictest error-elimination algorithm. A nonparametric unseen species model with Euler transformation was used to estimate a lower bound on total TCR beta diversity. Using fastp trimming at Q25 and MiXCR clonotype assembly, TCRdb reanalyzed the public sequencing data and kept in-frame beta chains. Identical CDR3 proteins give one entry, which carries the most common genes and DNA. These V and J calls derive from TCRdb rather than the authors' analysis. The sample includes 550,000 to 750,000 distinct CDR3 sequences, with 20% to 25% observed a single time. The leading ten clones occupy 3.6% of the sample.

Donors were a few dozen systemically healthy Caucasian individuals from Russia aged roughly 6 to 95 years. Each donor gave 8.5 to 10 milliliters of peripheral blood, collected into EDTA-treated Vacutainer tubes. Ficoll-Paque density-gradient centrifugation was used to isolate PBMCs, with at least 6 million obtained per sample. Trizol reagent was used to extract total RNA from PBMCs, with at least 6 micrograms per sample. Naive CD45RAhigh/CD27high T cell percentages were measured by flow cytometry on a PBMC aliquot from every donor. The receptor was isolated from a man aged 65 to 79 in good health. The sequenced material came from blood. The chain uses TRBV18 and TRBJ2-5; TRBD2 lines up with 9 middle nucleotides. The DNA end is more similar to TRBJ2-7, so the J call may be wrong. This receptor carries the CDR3 CASSPRTSDGEQYF. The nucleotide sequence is TGTGCCAGCTCACCTAGGACTAGCGACGGCGAGCAGTACTTC.